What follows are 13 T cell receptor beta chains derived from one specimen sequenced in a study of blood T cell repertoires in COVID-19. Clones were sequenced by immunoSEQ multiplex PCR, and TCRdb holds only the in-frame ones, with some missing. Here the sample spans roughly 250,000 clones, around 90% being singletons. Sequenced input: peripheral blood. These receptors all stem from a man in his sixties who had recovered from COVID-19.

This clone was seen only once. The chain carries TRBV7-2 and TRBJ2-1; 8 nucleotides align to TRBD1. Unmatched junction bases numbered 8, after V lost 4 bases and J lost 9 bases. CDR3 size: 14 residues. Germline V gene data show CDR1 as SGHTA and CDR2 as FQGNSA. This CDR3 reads CASSSWTGWAEQFF. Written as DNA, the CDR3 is TGTGCCAGCAGCTCGTGGACAGGGTGGGCTGAGCAGTTCTTC.

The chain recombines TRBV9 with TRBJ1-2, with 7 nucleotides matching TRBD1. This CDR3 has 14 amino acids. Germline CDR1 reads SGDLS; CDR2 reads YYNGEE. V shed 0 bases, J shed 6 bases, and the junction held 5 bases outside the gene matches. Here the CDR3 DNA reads TGTGCCAGCAGCGTAGCTGCCCAGGGGGATGGCTACACCTTC. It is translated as CASSVAAQGDGYTF. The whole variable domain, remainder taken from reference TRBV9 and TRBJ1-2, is DSGVTQTPKHLITATGQRVTLRCSPRSGDLSVYWYQQSLDQGLQFLIQYYNGEERAKGNILERFSAQQFPDLHSELNLSSLELGDSALYFCASSVAAQGDGYTFGSGTRLTVV.

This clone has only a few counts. DNA for the CDR3: TGTGCCAGCCAAGAAACAACCGGGGCCAAAAACATTCAGTACTTC. Its protein product is CASQETTGAKNIQYF. The chain couples TRBV6-5 to TRBJ2-4, with D uncertain. There are 15 residues in the CDR3. The germline V gene has CDR1 MNHEY and CDR2 SVGAGI. The V end was cut by 8 bases, the J end by 1 base, with 15 bases between.

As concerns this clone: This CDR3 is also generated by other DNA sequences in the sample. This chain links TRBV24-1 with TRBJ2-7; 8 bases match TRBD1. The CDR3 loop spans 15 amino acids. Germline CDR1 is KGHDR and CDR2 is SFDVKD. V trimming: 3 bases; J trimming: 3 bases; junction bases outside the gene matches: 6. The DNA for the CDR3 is TGTGCCACCAGTGATCCCGGACAGGGTAGCTACGAGCAGTACTTC. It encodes CATSDPGQGSYEQYF.

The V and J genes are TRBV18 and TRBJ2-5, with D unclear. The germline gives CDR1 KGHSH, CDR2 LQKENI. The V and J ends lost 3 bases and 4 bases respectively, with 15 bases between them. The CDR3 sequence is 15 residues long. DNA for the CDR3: TGTGCCAGCTCACCCCAACCTAGTGCCCTAGAGACCCAGTACTTC. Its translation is CASSPQPSALETQYF.

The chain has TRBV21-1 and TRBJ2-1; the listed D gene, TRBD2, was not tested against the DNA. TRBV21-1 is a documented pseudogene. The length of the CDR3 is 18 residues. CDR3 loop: CASSKAWGGPTYHNEQFF. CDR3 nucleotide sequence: TGTGCCAGCAGCAAAGCTTGGGGAGGACCGACTTACCACAATGAGCAGTTCTTC.

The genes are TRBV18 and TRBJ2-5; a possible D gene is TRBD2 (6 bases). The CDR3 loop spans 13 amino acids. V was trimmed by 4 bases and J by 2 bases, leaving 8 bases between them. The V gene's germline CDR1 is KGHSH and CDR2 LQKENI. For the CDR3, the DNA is TGTGCCAGCTCACAGGGACTTCAAGAGACCCAGTACTTC. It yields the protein CASSQGLQETQYF.

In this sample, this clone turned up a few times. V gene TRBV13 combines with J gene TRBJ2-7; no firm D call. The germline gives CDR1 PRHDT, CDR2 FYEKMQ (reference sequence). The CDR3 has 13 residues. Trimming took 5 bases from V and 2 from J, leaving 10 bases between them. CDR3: CASSPQWTYEQYF. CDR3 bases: TGTGCCAGCAGCCCACAGTGGACCTACGAGCAGTACTTC.

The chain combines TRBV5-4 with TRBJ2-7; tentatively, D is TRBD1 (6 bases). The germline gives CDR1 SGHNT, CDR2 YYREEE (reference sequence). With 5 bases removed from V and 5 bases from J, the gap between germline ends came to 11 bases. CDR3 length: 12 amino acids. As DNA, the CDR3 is TGTGCCAGCAGGCTGCCAGGGGACGAGCAGTACTTC. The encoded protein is CASRLPGDEQYF.

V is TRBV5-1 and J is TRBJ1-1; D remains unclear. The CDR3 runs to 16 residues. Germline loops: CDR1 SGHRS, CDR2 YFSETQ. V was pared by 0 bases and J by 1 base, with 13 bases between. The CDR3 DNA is TGCGCCAGCAGCTTGGGGTCGGGGAGAGAGAACACTGAAGCTTTCTTT. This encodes CASSLGSGRENTEAFF.

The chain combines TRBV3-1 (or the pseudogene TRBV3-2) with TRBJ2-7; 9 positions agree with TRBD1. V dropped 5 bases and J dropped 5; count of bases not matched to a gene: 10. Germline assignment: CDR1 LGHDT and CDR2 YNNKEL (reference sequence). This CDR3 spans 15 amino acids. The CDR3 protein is CASSLPGQGGDEQYF. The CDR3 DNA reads TGTGCCAGCAGCTTACCGGGACAGGGAGGCGACGAGCAGTACTTC.

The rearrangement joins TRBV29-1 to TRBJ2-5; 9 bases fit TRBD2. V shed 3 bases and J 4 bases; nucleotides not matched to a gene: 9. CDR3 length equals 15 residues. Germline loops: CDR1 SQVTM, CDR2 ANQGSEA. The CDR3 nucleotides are TGCAGCGTTGAGATTCTAGCGGGGACGTTAGAGACCCAGTACTTC. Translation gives CSVEILAGTLETQYF.

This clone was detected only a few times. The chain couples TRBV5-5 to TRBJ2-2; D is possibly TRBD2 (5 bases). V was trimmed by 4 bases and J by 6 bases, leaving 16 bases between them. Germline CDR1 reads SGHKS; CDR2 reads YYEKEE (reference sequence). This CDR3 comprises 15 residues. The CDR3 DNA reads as TGTGCCAGCAGCCTCCGGACGGGGTCCGCCGGGGAGCTGTTTTTT. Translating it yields CASSLRTGSAGELFF.